Listed below are T cell receptor beta chains from one sample, sequenced in a study of blood T cell repertoires in COVID-19. Clones were sequenced by immunoSEQ multiplex PCR, and TCRdb holds only the in-frame ones, with some missing. The sample includes 430,000 or so clones, 70% to 90% seen only once; the top ten take 0.7% to 1%. Sequenced material: peripheral blood. These receptors all come from a young man with COVID-19, enrolled during active disease. The CDR3 runs from the conserved cysteine through the conserved F or W. A D gene is named only where the DNA matches it firmly. A row's size may be missing; if present it is once, few, many or a size class.

>TRBV2|TRBJ1-6|TRBD1|NA
CASSETDRAYNSPLHF
TGTGCCAGCAGTGAAACGGACAGGGCCTATAATTCACCCCTCCACTTT
>TRBV15|TRBJ1-5|NA|NA
CATSRDLYGNSNQPQHF
TGTGCCACCAGCAGAGATCTGTACGGTAATAGCAATCAGCCCCAGCATTTT
>TRBV2|TRBJ2-3|TRBD2|NA
CASSISGGAGDTQYF
TGTGCCAGCAGTATTAGCGGGGGGGCGGGAGATACGCAGTATTTT
>TRBV6-5|TRBJ1-3|NA|once
CASREITSGNTIYF
TGTGCCAGCAGAGAGATAACCTCTGGAAACACCATATATTTT
>TRBV2|TRBJ1-3|NA|NA
CASSEMTGAGNTIYF
TGTGCCAGCAGTGAAATGACAGGCGCTGGAAACACCATATATTTT
>TRBV28|TRBJ2-7|TRBD2|NA
CASSSPAQRESYEQYF
TGTGCCAGCAGTTCTCCGGCCCAGCGGGAGTCCTACGAGCAGTACTTC
>TRBV28|TRBJ2-7|NA|NA
CASSGDLPAPYEQYF
TGTGCCAGCAGCGGAGACTTGCCAGCTCCCTACGAGCAGTACTTC
>TRBV24-1|TRBJ2-2|TRBD1|once
CATSDWDRGQAGELFF
TGTGCCACCAGTGATTGGGACAGGGGGCAAGCCGGGGAGCTGTTTTTT
>TRBV5-1|TRBJ1-4|TRBD1|once
CASREGQANEKLFF
TGCGCCAGCAGGGAGGGACAGGCTAATGAAAAACTGTTTTTT
>TRBV28|TRBJ1-2|NA|NA
CASSANRDNYGYTF
TGTGCCAGCAGTGCGAACCGAGATAACTATGGCTACACCTTC
>TRBV5-4|TRBJ1-2|TRBD1|NA
CASSLAGTDYGYTF
TGTGCCAGCAGCTTGGCCGGGACAGACTATGGCTACACCTTC
>TRBV20-1|TRBJ2-7|NA|NA
CSARRQREQYF
TGCAGTGCTAGAAGACAGAGAGAGCAGTACTTC
>TRBV15|TRBJ2-7|TRBD2|once
CATSRDRTSGLYEQYF
TGTGCCACCAGCAGAGACCGGACTAGCGGACTCTACGAGCAGTACTTC
>TRBV11-2|TRBJ1-1|TRBD1|NA
CASSPAGQGRARNTEAFF
TGTGCCAGCAGCCCCGCGGGACAGGGTCGTGCGCGGAACACTGAAGCTTTCTTT
>TRBV19|TRBJ1-1|NA|NA
CASSNTANTEAFF
TGTGCCAGTAGTAATACAGCGAACACTGAAGCTTTCTTT
>TRBV4-1|TRBJ2-1|NA|NA
CASSPRGKGLSYNEQFF
TGCGCCAGCAGCCCGAGAGGGAAGGGTCTCTCCTACAATGAGCAGTTCTTC
>TRBV5-1|TRBJ1-3|TRBD1|NA
CASSAGQGTEGNTIYF
TGCGCCAGCAGCGCCGGACAGGGGACGGAGGGAAACACCATATATTTT
>TRBV12-3/TRBV12-4|TRBJ2-1|NA|few
CASSSYNEQFF
TGTGCCAGCAGCTCGTACAATGAGCAGTTCTTC
>TRBV30|TRBJ2-3|TRBD2|NA
CAWERGDGGTDTQYF
TGTGCCTGGGAACGGGGGGACGGCGGAACAGATACGCAGTATTTT
>TRBV27|TRBJ2-7|TRBD2|NA
CASSLRLAGISYEQYF
TGTGCCAGCAGTTTAAGACTAGCGGGAATCTCCTACGAGCAGTACTTC
>TRBV9|TRBJ2-3|NA|NA
CASSPMGGASTDTQYF
TGTGCCAGCAGCCCGATGGGGGGGGCAAGCACAGATACGCAGTATTTT
>TRBV21-1|TRBJ2-2|NA|NA
CAAARGNTGELFF
TGTGCCGCAGCACGGGGTAACACCGGGGAGCTGTTTTTT
>TRBV11-2|TRBJ1-2|TRBD1|NA
CASSSQRDRGLVGYTF
TGTGCCAGCAGCTCACAACGGGACAGGGGGCTTGTAGGCTACACCTTC
>TRBV30|TRBJ2-5|TRBD2|NA
CAWRAASGSKTQYF
TGTGCCTGGAGGGCGGCTAGCGGGAGTAAGACCCAGTACTTC
>TRBV18|TRBJ1-6|NA|NA
CASSPPEGRNSPLHF
TGTGCCAGCTCACCACCGGAGGGGAGGAATTCACCCCTCCACTTT
>TRBV3-1/TRBV3-2|TRBJ2-7|NA|NA
CASSLLGGYEQYF
TGTGCCAGCAGCCTCTTGGGGGGCTACGAGCAGTACTTC
>TRBV6-5|TRBJ1-5|NA|few
CASSTGPGNQPQHF
TGTGCCAGCAGTACAGGGCCAGGCAATCAGCCCCAGCATTTT
>TRBV7-9|TRBJ1-1|TRBD1|NA
CASSGYRGANTEAFF
TGTGCCAGCAGCGGCTACAGGGGGGCGAACACTGAAGCTTTCTTT
>TRBV28|TRBJ1-2|NA|NA
CASNLSGTNYGYTF
TGTGCCAGCAACCTTTCAGGGACTAACTATGGCTACACCTTC
>TRBV12-3/TRBV12-4|TRBJ2-5|NA|NA
CASSSYREETQYF
TGTGCCAGCAGTTCGTACAGGGAAGAGACCCAGTACTTC
>TRBV9|TRBJ1-6|NA|NA
CASKSGDSPLHF
TGTGCCAGCAAATCAGGGGATTCACCCCTCCACTTT
>TRBV18|TRBJ2-2|TRBD2|NA
CASSPPAGGNTGELFF
TGTGCCAGCTCACCCCCAGCGGGAGGGAACACCGGGGAGCTGTTTTTT
>TRBV25-1|TRBJ2-1|TRBD1|NA
CASSESRTGGGEQFF
TGTGCCAGCAGTGAATCACGGACAGGGGGCGGTGAGCAGTTCTTC
>TRBV7-8|TRBJ2-7|NA|NA
CASSLERRGEQYF
TGTGCCAGCAGCTTAGAGAGGCGGGGCGAGCAGTACTTC
>TRBV5-1|TRBJ2-2|TRBD2|NA
CASSSGTSGNTGELFF
TGCGCCAGCAGCAGCGGGACTAGCGGGAACACCGGGGAGCTGTTTTTT
>TRBV7-8|TRBJ2-3|NA|NA
CASSLYGHLGTDTQYF
TGTGCCAGCAGCTTATATGGACACCTTGGCACAGATACGCAGTATTTT
>TRBV7-3|TRBJ2-7|TRBD2|NA
CASSYGLAGALEQYF
TGTGCCAGCAGCTACGGACTAGCGGGGGCCCTCGAGCAGTACTTC
>TRBV30|TRBJ1-6|NA|NA
CAWSGTWPADSPLHF
TGTGCCTGGAGTGGAACGTGGCCCGCAGATTCACCCCTCCACTTT
>TRBV6-5|TRBJ2-5|TRBD2|NA
CASSLTSGGGSKTQYF
TGTGCCAGCAGTTTGACTAGCGGGGGGGGGTCGAAGACCCAGTACTTC
>TRBV6-5|TRBJ2-1|TRBD1|NA
CASRPDRAPHNEQFF
TGTGCCAGCAGACCCGACAGGGCTCCCCACAATGAGCAGTTCTTC
>TRBV6-5|TRBJ2-5|NA|NA
CASSYGGAGETQYF
TGTGCCAGCAGTTACGGGGGGGCGGGTGAGACCCAGTACTTC
>TRBV20-1|TRBJ2-2|NA|NA
CSASAGPGELFF
TGCAGTGCTAGTGCAGGTCCCGGGGAGCTGTTTTTT
>TRBV2|TRBJ2-3|NA|NA
CASRTGDTQYF
TGTGCCAGCAGGACGGGGGATACGCAGTATTTT
>TRBV10-2|TRBJ2-4|TRBD2|NA
CASSEIAGGGINIQYF
TGCGCCAGCAGTGAAATAGCGGGGGGTGGGATAAACATTCAGTACTTC
>TRBV2|TRBJ1-2|TRBD1|NA
CASWGDTGTGVYGYTF
TGTGCCAGCTGGGGGGACACCGGGACAGGGGTCTATGGCTACACCTTC
>TRBV5-4|TRBJ2-7|TRBD1|NA
CASSVGQGAGAGGRGYEQYF
TGTGCCAGCAGCGTGGGACAGGGGGCAGGAGCGGGAGGGAGGGGCTACGAGCAGTACTTC